Below are 21 T cell receptor beta chains sequenced from a single sample in a study of blood T cell repertoires in COVID-19. Sequencing used immunoSEQ multiplex PCR; TCRdb keeps in-frame clones, though not all of them. The sample has fewer than 120,000 clones; 75% to 85% are singletons. The sequencing input was peripheral blood. These receptors all stem from a woman aged 60-75 years with acute or convalescent COVID-19.

The rearrangement links TRBV2 to TRBJ1-6; 7 bases fit TRBD1. Germline values: CDR1 SNHLY, CDR2 FYNNEI. The V segment lost 4 bases and the J segment 14 bases; nucleotides outside the gene matches: 11. The CDR3 contains 14 residues. The CDR3 nucleotides are TGTGCCAGCAGTGGGCACAGGGGAACGGGGGCCCTCCACTTT. This codes for CASSGHRGTGALHF.

The chain combines TRBV2 with TRBJ1-2; 7 bases are a match to TRBD1. V trimming: 4 bases; J trimming: 2 bases; junction bases outside the gene matches: 4. Per germline, CDR1 SNHLY and CDR2 FYNNEI. The CDR3 runs to 14 residues. CDR3 residues: CASSGDSLNYGYTF. In DNA, the CDR3 is TGTGCCAGCAGTGGGGACAGTTTGAACTATGGCTACACCTTC.

Only a few counts were recorded for this clone. The J gene is TRBJ1-4, the V gene TRBV9; 9 bases line up with TRBD1. V was clipped by 3 bases and J by 8 bases; unmatched bases: 5. CDR1 is SGDLS and CDR2 is YYNGEE in the germline V gene. The CDR3 covers 14 residues. The CDR3 coding sequence is TGTGCCAGCAGCGGGACAGGGGCGGGGGAAAAACTGTTTTTT. The encoded protein is CASSGTGAGEKLFF.

The CDR3 bases are TGTGCCAGCGCAACCGGGACAGGGGGTTACTCTGGAAACACCATATATTTT. Protein sequence: CASATGTGGYSGNTIYF. The chain has TRBV2 and TRBJ1-3, with 11 nucleotides matching TRBD1. The V segment lost 8 bases and the J segment 0 bases; nucleotides outside the gene matches: 9. The germline gives CDR1 SNHLY, CDR2 FYNNEI. The CDR3 runs to 17 residues.

The table lists this clone with a count of one. The V and J genes are TRBV5-1 and TRBJ1-5; 8 bases align to TRBD1. The CDR3 consists of 15 residues. Losses at the gene ends were 4 bases for V and 1 base for J; bases not matched to a gene: 4. CDR1 is SGHRS, CDR2 YFSETQ, per germline. The CDR3 DNA sequence: TGCGCCAGCAGCATACAGGGGGGAAGCAATCAGCCCCAGCATTTT. It is translated as CASSIQGGSNQPQHF.

The CDR3 sequence: CASSTRTENTEAFF. CDR3 nucleotides: TGCGCCAGCAGCACCCGGACAGAGAACACTGAAGCTTTCTTT. The chain is built from TRBV5-1 and TRBJ1-1; maybe TRBD1 (6 bases). Germline-derived CDR1 and CDR2 are SGHRS and YFSETQ. This CDR3 is 14 amino acids long. V was pared by 4 bases and J by 1 base, with 11 bases between.

This clone was seen a few times. The genes are TRBV29-1 and TRBJ2-5; D is perhaps TRBD2 (6 bases). CDR1 SQVTM and CDR2 ANQGSEA come from the germline V gene. This CDR3 region has 14 residues. V was cut by 6 bases and J by 2 bases, with 16 bases left in between. The CDR3 reads CSVTRAGLQETQYF. CDR3 bases: TGCAGCGTGACCAGGGCGGGGCTACAAGAGACCCAGTACTTC.

This chain connects TRBV4-2 to TRBJ1-2; TRBD1 matches at 8 bases. The CDR3 extends over 15 amino acids. Germline V CDR1 and CDR2: LGHNA, YNFKEQ. J gave up 6 bases and V 1 base, and 7 bases lay outside the gene matches. The CDR3 spells CASSQGMDRAHGYTF. In nucleotides, the CDR3 is TGTGCCAGCAGCCAAGGAATGGACAGGGCCCATGGCTACACCTTC.

V gene TRBV6-5 combines with J gene TRBJ1-5; D uncertain. Germline V gene sequence: CDR1 MNHEY, CDR2 SVGAGI. This CDR3 contains 15 residues. V was clipped by 5 bases and J by 4 bases, with 15 bases between them. For the CDR3, the DNA is TGTGCCAGCAGTCCGGGGAGGGTTGGTAATCAGCCCCAGCATTTT. Translating it yields CASSPGRVGNQPQHF.

The genes are TRBV12-3 or TRBV12-4 and TRBJ1-2; 8 bases map to TRBD1. The CDR3 extends over 13 amino acids. Unmatched junction bases numbered 5, after V lost 5 bases and J lost 6 bases. The CDR3 DNA reads TGTGCCAGCAGTCGTGGACAGGGCCATGGCTACACCTTC. Translated: CASSRGQGHGYTF.

This clone occurred a few times. The rearrangement links TRBV19 to TRBJ2-3, with D unclear. Trimming shortened V by 5 bases and J by 6 bases, and 18 bases separated the two germline ends. This CDR3 spans 15 amino acids. Germline CDR1 LNHDA, CDR2 SQIVND (reference sequence). CDR3 sequence: CASSFGGQATDTQYF. The CDR3, as DNA: TGTGCCAGTAGTTTTGGCGGCCAAGCGACGGATACGCAGTATTTT.

The gene calls are TRBV7-2 and TRBJ2-5; 12 nucleotides align to TRBD2. V trimming: 5 bases; J trimming: 2 bases; junction bases outside the gene matches: 3. The CDR3 is 15 amino acids. CDR1 and CDR2 (germline): SGHTA, FQGNSA. In nucleotides, the CDR3 is TGTGCCAGCAGCGCCGGACTAGCGGGACAAGAGACCCAGTACTTC. Protein: CASSAGLAGQETQYF.

The rearrangement joins TRBV6-2 or TRBV6-3 to TRBJ1-1; TRBD1 matches at 7 bases. Germline lookup yields CDR1 MNHEY and CDR2 SVGEGT. This CDR3 comprises 13 residues. The ends lost 2 bases at V and 4 bases at J; junction bases unmatched: 1. In nucleotides, the CDR3 is TGTGCCAGCAGTTACGGACAGGCCACTGAAGCTTTCTTT. It specifies CASSYGQATEAFF.

This rearrangement joins TRBV7-2 to TRBJ1-3; D unclear. V lost 5 bases, J lost 2 bases, and 10 bases lay in between. This CDR3 has 14 residues. Germline lookup yields CDR1 SGHTA and CDR2 FQGNSA. CDR3 in DNA: TGTGCCAGCAGCGGCGCGGGTACTGGAAACACCATATATTTT. Amino acid sequence: CASSGAGTGNTIYF.

A remark on this clone: As the CDR3 is not closed by the conserved phenylalanine or tryptophan, this likely results from a read error. The DNA is left out, because the CDR3 cannot be placed on it with certainty; the CDR3 is given as TCRdb lists it. J is TRBJ1-1 and V is TRBV15; the table calls TRBD1, which could not be checked here. Ends included, the CDR3 has 15 residues. Looked up from germline, CDR1 is LNHNV and CDR2 is YYDKDF (reference sequence). The CDR3 here is CATSIASPQQVVRWV.

This sequence joins TRBV5-5 and TRBJ2-5; D not certain. From germline, CDR1 is SGHKS and CDR2 YYEKEE (reference sequence). The CDR3 has 15 amino acids. V shed 0 bases and J shed 2 bases, with 11 bases lying between them. The CDR3 sequence: CASSLAPNGQETQYF. In DNA form, the CDR3 reads TGTGCCAGCAGCTTGGCCCCTAATGGTCAAGAGACCCAGTACTTC. The full variable domain, with the rest looked up from reference TRBV5-5 and TRBJ2-5, is DAGVTQSPTHLIKTRGQQVTLRCSPISGHKSVSWYQQVLGQGPQFIFQYYEKEERGRGNFPDRFSARQFPNYSSELNVNALLLGDSALYLCASSLAPNGQETQYFGPGTRLLVL.

This rearrangement joins TRBV7-9 to TRBJ1-2; the match to TRBD1 covers 9 bases. CDR3 size: 16 residues. The germline gives CDR1 SEHNR, CDR2 FQNEAQ (reference sequence). V was clipped by 4 bases and J by 4 bases; unmatched bases: 10. CDR3 sequence reads: CASSSYTGGSSYGYTF. The CDR3 bases are TGTGCCAGCAGCTCTTATACAGGGGGCTCTTCCTATGGCTACACCTTC.

In its sample, this clone was seen a few times. This chain uses TRBV29-1 with TRBJ1-1; 9 positions agree with TRBD1. The CDR3 contains 13 residues. With V trimmed by 3 bases and J by 4 bases, 3 bases remained unmatched. Germline assignment: CDR1 SQVTM and CDR2 ANQGSEA. The CDR3 is CSVDRTGATEAFF. As DNA, the CDR3 is TGCAGCGTTGATAGGACAGGGGCCACTGAAGCTTTCTTT.

The chain recombines TRBV11-2 with TRBJ2-7, with 7 nucleotides matching TRBD1. Trimming cost V 3 bases and J 7 bases; bases outside gene matches: 9. The CDR3 consists of 14 residues. Germline loops: CDR1 SGHAT, CDR2 FQNNGV. The CDR3 reads CASSFLRDSREQYF. The CDR3 DNA reads as TGTGCCAGCAGCTTCCTAAGGGACAGTCGAGAGCAGTACTTC. The variable domain in full, with the rest retrieved from reference TRBV11-2 and TRBJ2-7, is EAGVAQSPRYKIIEKRQSVAFWCNPISGHATLYWYQQILGQGPKLLIQFQNNGVVDDSQLPKDRFSAERLKGVDSTLKIQPAKLEDSAVYLCASSFLRDSREQYFGPGTRLTVT.

The V call is TRBV5-6, the J call TRBJ2-7; a possible D gene is TRBD2 (6 bases). Trimming pared 0 bases from V and 4 bases from J, leaving 17 bases between. This CDR3 has 16 residues. Germline V gives CDR1 SGHDT, CDR2 YYEEEE. Here the CDR3 reads CASSLVISGSPYEQYF. Written as DNA, the CDR3 is TGTGCCAGCAGCTTGGTAATTAGCGGTTCCCCTTACGAGCAGTACTTC.

The rearrangement uses TRBV7-3 and TRBJ1-2, with 7 bases aligning to TRBD1. CDR3 length equals 14 residues. With V trimmed by 5 bases and J by 7 bases, 10 bases remained unmatched. Germline CDR1 is SGHTA and CDR2 is FQGTGA. The CDR3 DNA reads as TGTGCCAGCAGCACGGGGACAGCCTCCGGTGGCTACACCTTC. Encoded protein: CASSTGTASGGYTF. Looking up the rest from reference TRBV7-3 and TRBJ1-2 gives the full variable domain: GAGVSQTPSNKVTEKGKYVELRCDPISGHTALYWYRQSLGQGPEFLIYFQGTGAADDSGLPNDRFFAVRPEGSVSTLKIQRTERGDSAVYLCASSTGTASGGYTFGSGTRLTVV.